The rows below give T cell receptor beta chains drawn from one sample of a study of cytomegalovirus exposure and HLA in healthy donors. The assay was immunoSEQ multiplex PCR, and TCRdb's table has in-frame clones only and misses some. The sample lists approximately 79,000 clones, about 79% occurring once. Sequenced sample: PBMCs. The receptors derive from a male donor in good health and CMV-seropositive. CDR3s include the opening cysteine and the closing phenylalanine or tryptophan. The D gene is left open where the match is weak. Where a row states a size, it is once, few, many or the class of an expanded clone; other rows omit it.

DNA	CDR3	D	V	J	size
TGTGCCTGGAACCCGGCCAGCGTGAACACCATATATTTT	CAWNPASVNTIYF	NA	TRBV30	TRBJ1-3	NA
TGTGCCAGCAGTCGGACAGGGAAGAATCAGCCCCAGCATTTT	CASSRTGKNQPQHF	TRBD1	TRBV7-2	TRBJ1-5	NA
TGTGCCAGCAGCTTCGGCGGACAGGGGGTCGATCAGCCCCAGCATTTT	CASSFGGQGVDQPQHF	TRBD1	TRBV7-9	TRBJ1-5	few
TGCACCAGCAGCCAAAATATAGACAGCGCTCGGAATGGCTACACCTTC	CTSSQNIDSARNGYTF	NA	TRBV1	TRBJ1-2	NA
TGTGCCAGCAGGGGGACAGGGGGATTTCGATCACCCCTCCACTTT	CASRGTGGFRSPLHF	TRBD1	TRBV6-1	TRBJ1-6	medium-sized
TGTGCCAGCAGTTTATTAGGTGGTGGGCTCAGCAATCAGCCCCAGCATTTT	CASSLLGGGLSNQPQHF	NA	TRBV28	TRBJ1-5	NA
TGTGCCTGGAGTGTGGGACTAGCAAACGAGCAGTTCTTC	CAWSVGLANEQFF	TRBD2	TRBV30	TRBJ2-1	NA
TGTGCCAGCAGCGCGGACAGGGGGCTCATAGCCAAAAACATTCAGTACTTC	CASSADRGLIAKNIQYF	TRBD1	TRBV9	TRBJ2-4	NA
TGTGCCAGCAGTGAATTGGAAAGGGGAATCTACGAGCAGTACTTC	CASSELERGIYEQYF	NA	TRBV6-1	TRBJ2-7	NA
TGTGCCAGCAGCCACCCGACAGGGGGGGGGAATGAGCAGTTCTTC	CASSHPTGGGNEQFF	TRBD1	TRBV4-2	TRBJ2-1	NA
TGTGCCAGCAGCAAGGGGGCCGGGGAGACCCAGTACTTC	CASSKGAGETQYF	TRBD1	TRBV7-9	TRBJ2-5	NA
TGTGCCACCCACCCAGGGTTCTATGGCTACACCTTC	CATHPGFYGYTF	NA	TRBV18	TRBJ1-2	NA
TGTGCCAGCAGCTTAGGACAGTACGAGCAGTACTTC	CASSLGQYEQYF	NA	TRBV7-8	TRBJ2-7	NA
TGTGCCAGCATAGCGGCGGCAGGCTATGGCTACACCTTC	CASIAAAGYGYTF	NA	TRBV6-5	TRBJ1-2	NA
TGTGCCAGCAGTGAATCGGGGTCCTGGTTCGGGGAGCTGTTTTTT	CASSESGSWFGELFF	NA	TRBV25-1	TRBJ2-2	few
TGTGCCAGCAGCTCCGTACGGGTGAACACTGAAGCTTTCTTT	CASSSVRVNTEAFF	NA	TRBV11-2	TRBJ1-1	NA
TGTGCCAGCAGCTTAGATTCCGGACAGGGGGCAACTAATGAAAAACTGTTTTTT	CASSLDSGQGATNEKLFF	TRBD1	TRBV7-9	TRBJ1-4	NA
TGTGCCAGCACCGGACAGATTGGTCAGCCCCAGCATTTT	CASTGQIGQPQHF	NA	TRBV28	TRBJ1-5	NA
TGTGCCAGCAGCTTGGGGGACAGGGAAACAGATACGCAGTATTTT	CASSLGDRETDTQYF	TRBD1	TRBV13	TRBJ2-3	NA
TGTGCCAGCAGCTTAGGAGTGTACCAAGAGACCCAGTACTTC	CASSLGVYQETQYF	NA	TRBV7-2	TRBJ2-5	NA
TGCGCCAGCAGCCAGGTCAGGGGAGACGAGCAGTACTTC	CASSQVRGDEQYF	NA	TRBV4-3	TRBJ2-7	NA
TGTGCCAGCAGCTCCGAGGGGGCCTGGGGGTACAACACTGAAGCTTTCTTT	CASSSEGAWGYNTEAFF	TRBD1	TRBV5-6	TRBJ1-1	NA
TGTGCCAGCAGTTTGCCGCCTGCGGGGGCTGTAGAGACCCAGTACTTC	CASSLPPAGAVETQYF	NA	TRBV28	TRBJ2-5	NA
TGTGCTAGTGGTTTGGGGCAGGGCCGCACAGATACGCAGTATTTT	CASGLGQGRTDTQYF	NA	TRBV12-5	TRBJ2-3	NA
TGTGCCAGCAGCTTAGTTCAGACCGGGGAGCTGTTTTTT	CASSLVQTGELFF	NA	TRBV11-3	TRBJ2-2	NA
TGTGCCAGCTCCTATCAGGACAGGGTGCGGGGCTACACCTTC	CASSYQDRVRGYTF	TRBD1	TRBV28	TRBJ1-2	NA